Each of the 25 T cell receptor beta chains below was sequenced from the same sample in a study of T cell repertoires in cytomegalovirus infection. TCRdb called the reads again in MiXCR, with one record for every CDR3 protein. The repertoire holds around 630,000 distinct CDR3 sequences, with 20% to 25% as singletons. Sequenced: CD8+ T cells from PBMCs. The receptors come from a human donor in good health (CMV status not recorded). Some clones in this sample may be carry-over from other donors' samples.

This clonotype has just a few counts. The chain recombines TRBV11-2 with TRBJ2-1, with 11 bases fitting TRBD2. Germline CDR1 and CDR2: SGHAT and FQNNGV. The CDR3 extends over 17 amino acids. The junction had 9 bases not matched to a gene; V was cut back by 0 bases and J by 8 bases. The CDR3 bases are TGTGCCAGCAGCTTAGATCCTAGCGGGGGGTATTTTGATGAGCAGTTCTTC. Protein product: CASSLDPSGGYFDEQFF.

The rearrangement joins TRBV20-1 to TRBJ2-7; D uncertain. CDR3 length equals 12 residues. The germline CDR1 and CDR2 sequences are DFQATT and SNEGSKA (reference sequence). V lost 0 bases and J lost 5, with 8 bases in between. The CDR3 reads CSARDVRHEQYF. In nucleotides, the CDR3 is TGCAGTGCTAGAGATGTCCGCCACGAGCAGTACTTC.

V and J are TRBV4-1 and TRBJ1-1; tentative D call: TRBD1 (5 bases). The CDR3 loop spans 19 amino acids. V was cut by 0 bases and J by 11 bases, with 31 bases left in between. Germline loops: CDR1 MGHRA, CDR2 YSYEKL. The CDR3 coding sequence is TGCGCCAGCAGCCAAGATGAGTTGTTGCCGGGGACCGGGGGAAGTGGCGCTTTCTTT. Translation gives CASSQDELLPGTGGSGAFF.

This clonotype was seen more than once but under ten times. This sequence joins TRBV7-3 and TRBJ2-1; 11 positions match TRBD2. Germline V gene lookup returns CDR1 SGHTA and CDR2 FQGTGA. This CDR3 has 15 residues. The V gene end was trimmed by 5 bases and the J gene end by 8 bases; junction bases not matched to a gene: 8. CDR3 protein: CASSNLSGGAYEQFF. CDR3 nucleotide sequence: TGTGCCAGCAGCAATCTTAGCGGGGGGGCATATGAGCAGTTCTTC.

The chain carries TRBV14 and TRBJ2-7, with unresolved D. V gave up 0 bases and J gave up 12 bases, with 12 bases separating them. The germline V gene has CDR1 SGHDN and CDR2 FVKESK. The CDR3 totals 12 residues. CDR3 nucleotide sequence: TGTGCCAGCAGCCAAGAGGCTAGAAAGCCGTACTTC. Its translation: CASSQEARKPYF. Together with reference TRBV14 and TRBJ2-7, the CDR3 gives the full variable domain: EAGVTQFPSHSVIEKGQTVTLRCDPISGHDNLYWYRRVMGKEIKFLLHFVKESKQDESGMPNNRFLAERTGGTYSTLKVQPAELEDSGVYFCASSQEARKPYFGPGTRLTVT.

To note about this clonotype: A clone one base away is much larger, so this may be a read error. The chain combines TRBV7-2 with TRBJ1-5, with 9 nucleotides matching TRBD1. Germline V gives CDR1 SGHTA, CDR2 FQGNSA. The CDR3 runs 16 residues. This CDR3 reads CASSDAGTGYNQHQHF. In nucleotides, the CDR3 is TGTGCCAGCAGCGATGCAGGGACAGGGTACAATCAGCACCAGCATTTT.

V and J are TRBV20-1 and TRBJ2-1; 9 nucleotides align to TRBD2. The CDR3 sequence is 17 residues long. The germline V gene has CDR1 DFQATT and CDR2 SNEGSKA (reference sequence). After removal of 4 bases from V and 3 bases from J, the junction contained 13 bases not matched to a gene. CDR3 nucleotides: TGCAGTGCTACGGGGCCCTCGGGACTAGCATTCTACAATGAGCAGTTCTTC. Its translation: CSATGPSGLAFYNEQFF.

The V call is TRBV7-9, the J call TRBJ1-1; TRBD1 matches at 9 bases. Looked up from germline, CDR1 is SEHNR and CDR2 is FQNEAQ (reference sequence). V lost 4 bases to trimming and J lost 2 bases; unmatched junction nucleotides: 8. The CDR3 is 16 residues long. CDR3 sequence (DNA): TGTGCCAGCAGCTCTACCGGGACAGGGTTAAACACTGAAGCTTTCTTT. Protein: CASSSTGTGLNTEAFF.

The chain links TRBV20-1 to TRBJ1-5; D is undetermined. V was pared by 0 bases and J by 0 bases, with 9 bases between. CDR3 length: 15 residues. The V gene's germline CDR1 is DFQATT and CDR2 SNEGSKA (reference sequence). CDR3 region: CSARDYRYSNQPQHF. In DNA form, the CDR3 reads TGCAGTGCTAGAGATTACAGATATAGCAATCAGCCCCAGCATTTT.

The CDR3 bases are TGTGCCAGCAGCTTTACTTTCGGCGGGGAAAAACTGTTTTTT. Its translation: CASSFTFGGEKLFF. V and J are TRBV7-4 and TRBJ1-4; the D is unclear. This CDR3 spans 14 amino acids. V was clipped by 3 bases and J by 8 bases, with 13 bases between them. Germline V gene lookup returns CDR1 SGHVT and CDR2 SQSDAQ. The entire variable domain, with the rest obtained from reference TRBV7-4 and TRBJ1-4, is as follows: GAGVSQSPRYKVAKRGRDVALRCDSISGHVTLYWYRQTLGQGSEVLTYSQSDAQRDKSGRPSGRFSAERPERSVSTLKIQRTEQGDSAVYLCASSFTFGGEKLFFGSGTQLSVL.

A word on this clonotype: This may come from a read error, since a much larger clone is one base off. The V gene is TRBV7-2, the J gene TRBJ2-1, with D uncertain. V was shortened by 1 base and J by 10 bases, with 8 bases between the two germline ends. The CDR3 runs 12 residues. Germline loops: CDR1 SGHTA, CDR2 FQGNSA. The DNA of the CDR3 is TGTGCCAGCAGCTTAGTGGCTAAAGAGCAGTTCTTC. It is translated as CASSLVAKEQFF.

The chain carries TRBV2 and TRBJ2-7; tentative D call: TRBD2 (6 bases). Trimming stripped 6 bases from V and 10 bases from J, with 19 bases between. Germline V gene lookup returns CDR1 SNHLY and CDR2 FYNNEI. The CDR3 is 13 amino acids. This CDR3 reads CASSLGTPPDQYF. The CDR3 coding sequence is TGTGCCAGCAGCCTCGGGACTCCTCCCGATCAGTACTTC.

This clonotype was recorded many times. This chain uses TRBV7-9 with TRBJ1-5; no firm D call. The ends were cut back, 2 bases at V and 1 base at J, with 6 bases in the middle. This CDR3 region has 14 residues. The V gene's germline CDR1 is SEHNR and CDR2 FQNEAQ (reference sequence). The CDR3 spells CASSLFESNQPQHF. CDR3 coding DNA: TGTGCCAGCAGCTTATTCGAGAGCAATCAGCCCCAGCATTTT.

This clonotype was detected many times. The V call is TRBV7-9, the J call TRBJ2-2; 9 positions match TRBD1. V shed 5 bases and J 4 bases; nucleotides not matched to a gene: 5. Germline CDR1 SEHNR, CDR2 FQNEAQ (reference sequence). There are 15 residues in the CDR3. CDR3 nucleotide sequence: TGTGCCAGCAGCCGGACAGGGGCAAGCACCGGGGAGCTGTTTTTT. It encodes CASSRTGASTGELFF.

This chain joins TRBV2 and TRBJ2-3; 10 nucleotides align to TRBD1. Germline V CDR1 and CDR2: SNHLY, FYNNEI. The length of the CDR3 is 19 residues. The V gene end was trimmed by 4 bases and the J gene end by 2 bases; junction bases not matched to a gene: 15. In DNA form, the CDR3 reads TGTGCCAGCAGTGGCCGGGAGACAGGGGGCGAGGTATACACAGATACGCAGTATTTT. This encodes CASSGRETGGEVYTDTQYF.

This clonotype was seen a few times. V usage is TRBV5-6 and J usage is TRBJ2-2; D is undetermined. The CDR3 extends over 12 amino acids. V lost 3 bases to trimming and J lost 7 bases, with 7 bases between them. Germline CDR1 reads SGHDT; CDR2 reads YYEEEE. The CDR3 DNA is TGTGCCAGCAGCTGGGCGAACGGGGAGCTGTTTTTT. It codes for CASSWANGELFF.

This clonotype has a handful of counts. This chain uses TRBV20-1 with TRBJ1-5; D call uncertain. The CDR3 runs 11 residues. Germline V gene data show CDR1 as DFQATT and CDR2 as SNEGSKA (reference sequence). The CDR3 region is CRWARDQPQHF. The CDR3 DNA is TGCAGATGGGCCCGGGATCAGCCCCAGCATTTT.

This clonotype was counted ten times or more. The chain recombines TRBV7-2 with TRBJ2-2; maybe TRBD1 (6 bases). The CDR3 totals 15 residues. Per germline, CDR1 SGHTA and CDR2 FQGNSA. Trimming shortened V by 3 bases and J by 0 bases, and 8 bases separated the two germline ends. The DNA for the CDR3 is TGTGCCAGCAGCTTTCGACAGGCGAACACCGGGGAGCTGTTTTTT. Residues: CASSFRQANTGELFF.

This chain joins TRBV20-1 and TRBJ1-2; no clear D. V was shortened by 3 bases and J by 5 bases, with 13 bases between the two germline ends. The CDR3 contains 13 residues. CDR1 is DFQATT and CDR2 is SNEGSKA in the germline V gene (reference sequence). In DNA form, the CDR3 reads TGCAGTGCTAGTGAGGCAGACCTTTATGGCTACACCTTC. Its translation: CSASEADLYGYTF.

The V and J genes are TRBV14 and TRBJ2-1; D is unresolved. Germline CDR1 is SGHDN and CDR2 is FVKESK. The ends were cut back, 0 bases at V and 10 bases at J, with 10 bases in the middle. The CDR3 runs 13 residues. The CDR3 DNA follows: TGTGCCAGCAGCCAAGAGATATCGACCGAGCAGTTCTTC. This gives the protein CASSQEISTEQFF.

This clonotype was counted only a few times. The rearrangement joins TRBV10-3 to TRBJ1-2, with D unresolved. Deletions cut 4 bases from V and 4 bases from J, with 13 bases between. Per the germline V gene, CDR1 is ENHRY and CDR2 is SYGVKD. The CDR3 totals 14 residues. The chain's CDR3 is CAISGQAMVYGYTF. The CDR3 DNA reads TGTGCCATCAGTGGGCAGGCCATGGTCTATGGCTACACCTTC.

V and J are TRBV7-2 and TRBJ1-4, with TRBD1 matching over 10 bases. This CDR3 has 15 amino acids. Per the germline V gene, CDR1 is SGHTA and CDR2 is FQGNSA. The trim removed 5 bases at V and 8 bases at J, leaving 8 bases unmatched. The CDR3, as DNA: TGTGCCAGCAGCCGGCGGGACAGGGGTAGGGAAAAACTGTTTTTT. Translating it yields CASSRRDRGREKLFF.

This clonotype showed up just a few times. The V and J genes are TRBV29-1 and TRBJ2-2; TRBD1 is a possible D gene (5 bases). The CDR3 is 14 amino acids. In germline, CDR1 is SQVTM, CDR2 ANQGSEA. The V and J ends lost 5 bases and 1 base respectively, with 11 bases between them. Here the CDR3 DNA reads TGCAGCGTTTGCAGGGCGGAGAACACCGGGGAGCTGTTTTTT. Its translation is CSVCRAENTGELFF.

This clonotype was seen repeatedly, ten times or more. The rearrangement links TRBV7-8 to TRBJ2-1; TRBD1 matches at 7 bases. The CDR3 is 16 residues long. Germline CDR1 SGHVS, CDR2 FQNEAQ. V shed 6 bases and J 9 bases; nucleotides not matched to a gene: 17. This CDR3 reads CASSYDRDIGRGEQFF. In DNA, the CDR3 is TGTGCCAGCAGTTACGACAGGGATATTGGTAGGGGTGAGCAGTTCTTC.

This chain links TRBV6-2 or TRBV6-3 with TRBJ1-2; 7 bases match TRBD1. The V gene's germline CDR1 is MNHEY and CDR2 SVGEGT. This CDR3 comprises 14 residues. The V and J ends lost 5 bases and 8 bases, in that order; junction bases with no gene match: 11. The CDR3 is CASSRHGTDLGYTF. CDR3 nucleotides: TGTGCCAGCAGTCGGCACGGGACAGACCTAGGCTACACCTTC.